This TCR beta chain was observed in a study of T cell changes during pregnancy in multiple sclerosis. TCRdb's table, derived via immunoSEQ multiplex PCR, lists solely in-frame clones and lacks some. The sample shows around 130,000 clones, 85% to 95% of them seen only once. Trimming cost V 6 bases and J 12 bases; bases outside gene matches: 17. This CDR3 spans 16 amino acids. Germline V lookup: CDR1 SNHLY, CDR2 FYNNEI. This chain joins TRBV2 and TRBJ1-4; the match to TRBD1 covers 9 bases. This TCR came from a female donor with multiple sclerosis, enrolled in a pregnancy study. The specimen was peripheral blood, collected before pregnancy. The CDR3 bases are TGTGCCAGCAGACTCAATCCCGGGACAGGGTTAAAGGAACTGTTTTTT. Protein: CASRLNPGTGLKELFF.